The 14 T cell receptor beta chains given below trace back to one sample, sequenced in a study of shared clonotypes between healthy human individuals. Some clones are missing from TCRdb's copy, which holds only in-frame ones; the method was immunoSEQ multiplex PCR. The data show approximately 1.5 million clones, approximately 98.5% seen once. Specimen: naive CD4+ T cells sorted from blood. Subset given: CD45RA+ positively selected. The receptors were gathered from a man aged 25 to 45 in good health.

In regard to this clone: The sample has other DNA sequences that encode this CDR3 too. J is TRBJ2-7 and V is TRBV10-3; perhaps TRBD2 as D (5 bases). CDR1 is ENHRY, CDR2 SYGVKD, per germline. This CDR3 is 15 amino acids long. The V and J ends lost 0 bases and 0 bases respectively, with 9 bases between them. Written as DNA, the CDR3 is TGTGCCATCAGTGAGTCAGCGGTAAGCTCCTACGAGCAGTACTTC. It is translated as CAISESAVSSYEQYF.

The genes are TRBV28 and TRBJ1-2; D perhaps matches TRBD1 (5 bases). CDR3 length: 13 residues. V shed 2 bases and J shed 7 bases, with 11 bases lying between them. The germline CDR1 and CDR2 sequences are MDHEN and SYDVKM. CDR3 loop: CASSLRQGGGYTF. In DNA, the CDR3 is TGTGCCAGCAGTTTAAGGCAGGGTGGTGGCTACACCTTC.

This chain connects TRBV7-9 to TRBJ2-5; 7 bases match TRBD2. Per the germline V gene, CDR1 is SEHNR and CDR2 is FQNEAQ (reference sequence). CDR3 length: 15 amino acids. V gave up 3 bases and J gave up 3 bases; unmatched junction bases: 7. The CDR3, as DNA: TGTGCCAGCAGCTTCGGAACGCTAGCGGAAGAGACCCAGTACTTC. Protein product: CASSFGTLAEETQYF.

The chain has TRBV4-1 and TRBJ2-5, with 7 bases lining up with TRBD1. The CDR3 is 16 residues long. Per germline, CDR1 MGHRA and CDR2 YSYEKL. V shed 3 bases, J shed 5 bases, and the junction held 12 bases outside the gene matches. Here the CDR3 reads CASSQQGTGALETQYF. The CDR3 nucleotides are TGCGCCAGCAGCCAGCAGGGAACAGGGGCCCTTGAGACCCAGTACTTC.

The chain has TRBV11-1 and TRBJ2-1, with 7 bases aligning to TRBD1. This CDR3 comprises 14 residues. CDR1 is SGHAT and CDR2 is FQDESV in the germline V gene (reference sequence). After removal of 5 bases from V and 0 bases from J, the junction contained 1 base not matched to a gene. For the CDR3, the DNA is TGTGCCAGCAGCGACAGGGTCTCCTACAATGAGCAGTTCTTC. Translated: CASSDRVSYNEQFF.

The V and J genes are TRBV19 and TRBJ2-5; a weak D match, TRBD1 (5 bases). Trimming cost V 4 bases and J 7 bases, with 13 bases left between them. This CDR3 is 13 amino acids long. In germline, CDR1 is LNHDA, CDR2 SQIVND (reference sequence). CDR3 loop: CASSTRQSGTQYF. The CDR3 DNA reads as TGTGCCAGTAGTACGAGACAGTCTGGGACCCAGTACTTC.

The gene calls are TRBV5-5 and TRBJ2-7, with 9 nucleotides matching TRBD1. The junction had 11 bases not matched to a gene; V was cut back by 5 bases and J by 5 bases. Germline values: CDR1 SGHKS, CDR2 YYEKEE (reference sequence). The CDR3 is 15 amino acids. The CDR3 DNA reads as TGTGCCAGCAGTTTCATGGGGACAGGGAAGGACGAGCAGTACTTC. This sequence encodes CASSFMGTGKDEQYF.

This clone was recorded once. The rearrangement links TRBV5-4 to TRBJ2-5; 9 bases are a match to TRBD2. V shed 4 bases and J 2 bases; nucleotides not matched to a gene: 6. Germline loops: CDR1 SGHNT, CDR2 YYREEE (reference sequence). CDR3 size: 15 residues. DNA for the CDR3: TGTGCCAGCAGCCACGGGACTAGCATACAAGAGACCCAGTACTTC. Its translation: CASSHGTSIQETQYF.

This clone was recorded a few times. The same CDR3 also results from other DNA sequences found in this sample. V usage is TRBV29-1 and J usage is TRBJ2-3, with D unresolved. The CDR3 consists of 12 residues. V lost 1 base and J lost 1, with 3 bases in between. Per the germline V gene, CDR1 is SQVTM and CDR2 is ANQGSEA. The CDR3 nucleotides are TGCAGCGTTGAAGGAGGCACAGATACGCAGTATTTT. As protein: CSVEGGTDTQYF.

This chain links TRBV7-3 with TRBJ2-7, with D perhaps given as TRBD1 or TRBD2 (6 bases each). This CDR3 is 13 amino acids long. Germline assignment: CDR1 SGHTA and CDR2 FQGTGA. The ends were cut back, 6 bases at V and 6 bases at J, with 15 bases in the middle. As DNA, the CDR3 is TGTGCCAGCAGTCCTGGTCGGGGGCGCGAGCAGTACTTC. This gives the protein CASSPGRGREQYF.

This clone was picked up one time. The chain links TRBV18 to TRBJ2-6; D is tentatively TRBD1 or TRBD2 (5 bases each). Germline assignment: CDR1 KGHSH and CDR2 LQKENI. The CDR3 is made up of 16 amino acids. Deletions cut 1 base from V and 4 bases from J, with 11 bases between. CDR3: CASSPLPGPGANVLTF. In DNA form, the CDR3 reads TGTGCCAGCTCACCACTCCCGGGGCCAGGGGCCAACGTCCTGACTTTC. The full variable domain, completed using reference TRBV18 and TRBJ2-6, is NAGVMQNPRHLVRRRGQEARLRCSPMKGHSHVYWYRQLPEEGLKFMVYLQKENIIDESGMPKERFSAEFPKEGPSILRIQQVVRGDSAAYFCASSPLPGPGANVLTFGAGSRLTVL.

The V gene is TRBV7-9, the J gene TRBJ1-1, with a tentative D call TRBD1 (6 bases). Germline loops: CDR1 SEHNR, CDR2 FQNEAQ (reference sequence). The CDR3 contains 17 residues. The ends were cut back, 6 bases at V and 1 base at J, with 21 bases in the middle. For the CDR3, the DNA is TGTGCCAGCAGTCCAAAAACCTGGACAGCTTCGAACACTGAAGCTTTCTTT. Its translation is CASSPKTWTASNTEAFF.

This sequence joins TRBV5-4 and TRBJ2-7, with TRBD2 matching over 9 bases. CDR3 length: 14 amino acids. V dropped 4 bases and J dropped 2; count of bases not matched to a gene: 4. The germline gives CDR1 SGHNT, CDR2 YYREEE (reference sequence). CDR3 sequence: CASSTWTSAYEQYF. The CDR3 DNA is TGTGCCAGCAGCACCTGGACTAGCGCCTACGAGCAGTACTTC.

This clone was counted a single time. The V and J genes are TRBV5-1 and TRBJ2-5; D is uncertain. Trimming cost V 3 bases and J 5 bases, with 14 bases left between them. Germline CDR1 and CDR2: SGHRS and YFSETQ. The CDR3 sequence is 14 residues long. CDR3 sequence: CASSSTVDGETQYF. The CDR3 DNA reads TGCGCCAGCAGCTCCACCGTTGATGGGGAGACCCAGTACTTC.